This entry describes one TCR beta chain. Its specificity is not known. The sample belongs to a study of Ad26.COV2.S vaccination and SARS-CoV-2 variants. Study details: By the intramuscular route, Ad26.COV2.S was given once, or twice 56 days apart.

Whole-study results and caveats: Total T cell responses were possibly underestimated by TCR breadth and depth analyses. Spike-specific TCR breadth was greater in vaccine than placebo recipients.

TCRdb keeps only in-frame clones here, not all; method: immunoSEQ multiplex PCR. The sample holds around 250,000 clones; around nine tenths are singletons and the top ten take just under 3%. Documented treatment: roughly 18 received Ad26.COV2.S at low or high dose, single or two shots; 5 received placebo; per-sample allocation not given. Collection of the samples took place on day 63 after the first injection of vaccine or placebo. Per germline, CDR1 MGHRA and CDR2 YSYEKL. V lost 4 bases and J lost 2, with 13 bases in between. This CDR3 is 15 amino acids long. The rearrangement links TRBV4-1 to TRBJ2-3, with D possibly called TRBD1 or TRBD2 (5 bases each). This TCR came from a person aged 18-60 years who received the Ad26.COV2.S COVID-19 vaccine or a placebo. Sequences were derived from peripheral blood, sampled in a trial of Ad26.COV2.S vaccine versus placebo. The CDR3 bases are TGCGCCAGCAGCCTTTCAACCGGGGCCACAGATACGCAGTATTTT. It codes for CASSLSTGATDTQYF.